These T cell receptor beta chains were read from a single sample in a study of early T cells in non-severe SARS-CoV-2 infection. TCRdb called the 5' RACE reads again in MiXCR, with one record for every CDR3 protein. The sample holds over 80,000 distinct CDR3 sequences, 14% seen once. The sequenced sample was whole blood. These receptors came from an adult who was a healthcare worker with PCR-confirmed SARS-CoV-2 infection or an uninfected control (not recorded which). The CDR3 runs from the conserved cysteine through the conserved F or W. Fields, in order: V gene, D gene, clone size, J gene, CDR3 protein, CDR3 DNA. A D gene is named only where the DNA matches it firmly. A row's size may be missing; if present it is once, few, many or a size class.

v_gene: TRBV5-8; d_gene: .; abundance: few; j_gene: TRBJ1-5; CDR3aa: CASSLEAGVSKQPQHF; CDR3nt: TGTGCCAGCAGCTTGGAGGCAGGGGTAAGCAAACAGCCCCAGCATTTT
v_gene: TRBV7-9; d_gene: .; abundance: .; j_gene: TRBJ2-5; CDR3aa: CASSLANSGQETQYF; CDR3nt: TGTGCCAGCAGCTTAGCAAACTCCGGCCAAGAGACCCAGTACTTC
v_gene: TRBV4-3; d_gene: .; abundance: .; j_gene: TRBJ1-2; CDR3aa: CASSQGGGYGGYTF; CDR3nt: TGCGCCAGCAGCCAGGGCGGGGGTTATGGAGGCTACACCTTC
v_gene: TRBV7-3; d_gene: TRBD1; abundance: .; j_gene: TRBJ2-1; CDR3aa: CASSYRDSSYNEQFF; CDR3nt: TGTGCCAGCAGTTACCGGGACAGCTCCTACAATGAGCAGTTCTTC
v_gene: TRBV9; d_gene: .; abundance: many; j_gene: TRBJ2-7; CDR3aa: CASSSRENSYEQYF; CDR3nt: TGTGCCAGCAGCTCGAGGGAGAACTCCTACGAGCAGTACTTC
v_gene: TRBV6-5; d_gene: .; abundance: many; j_gene: TRBJ2-3; CDR3aa: CASSSWDLHQPDTQYF; CDR3nt: TGTGCCAGCAGTTCGTGGGACCTACATCAGCCAGATACGCAGTATTTT
v_gene: TRBV28; d_gene: .; abundance: few; j_gene: TRBJ1-4; CDR3aa: CASTPGGINEKLFF; CDR3nt: TGTGCCAGCACCCCTGGGGGGATTAATGAAAAACTGTTTTTT
v_gene: TRBV12-3/TRBV12-4; d_gene: TRBD1; abundance: .; j_gene: TRBJ2-7; CDR3aa: CASSLGGWDSQFYEQYF; CDR3nt: TGTGCCAGCAGTTTAGGGGGTTGGGACAGCCAATTCTACGAGCAGTACTTC
v_gene: TRBV6-4; d_gene: .; abundance: few; j_gene: TRBJ1-6; CDR3aa: CASSAGSNSPLHF; CDR3nt: TGTGCCAGCAGTGCAGGGAGCAATTCACCCCTCCACTTT
v_gene: TRBV7-9; d_gene: .; abundance: few; j_gene: TRBJ1-6; CDR3aa: CASSKGGNSPLHF; CDR3nt: TGTGCCAGCAGTAAGGGAGGGAATTCACCCCTCCACTTT
v_gene: TRBV5-4; d_gene: TRBD2; abundance: .; j_gene: TRBJ2-3; CDR3aa: CASRKLAGATDTQYF; CDR3nt: TGTGCCAGCAGGAAGCTAGCGGGTGCCACAGATACGCAGTATTTT
v_gene: TRBV25-1; d_gene: .; abundance: few; j_gene: TRBJ2-7; CDR3aa: CASTSTRAFGEQYF; CDR3nt: TGTGCCAGCACCTCGACAAGGGCATTCGGCGAGCAGTACTTC
v_gene: TRBV4-2; d_gene: .; abundance: few; j_gene: TRBJ2-7; CDR3aa: CASSQELSYEQYF; CDR3nt: TGTGCCAGCAGCCAAGAATTGAGCTACGAGCAGTACTTC
v_gene: TRBV20-1; d_gene: TRBD2; abundance: few; j_gene: TRBJ2-3; CDR3aa: CSARVAGGGTDTQYF; CDR3nt: TGCAGTGCTAGAGTGGCGGGGGGCGGCACAGATACGCAGTATTTT
v_gene: TRBV5-1; d_gene: .; abundance: .; j_gene: TRBJ1-6; CDR3aa: CASSSTGREDSPLHF; CDR3nt: TGCGCCAGCAGCTCCACAGGGCGGGAGGATTCACCCCTCCACTTT
v_gene: TRBV5-1; d_gene: .; abundance: few; j_gene: TRBJ2-3; CDR3aa: CASRSAGGTDTQYF; CDR3nt: TGCGCCAGCAGGAGTGCCGGAGGCACAGATACGCAGTATTTT
v_gene: TRBV12-3/TRBV12-4; d_gene: .; abundance: few; j_gene: TRBJ1-2; CDR3aa: CASSLGAGRYGYTF; CDR3nt: TGTGCCAGCAGTTTAGGGGCAGGGAGGTATGGCTACACCTTC
v_gene: TRBV5-4; d_gene: TRBD1; abundance: .; j_gene: TRBJ2-7; CDR3aa: CASRPWAGGDEQYF; CDR3nt: TGTGCCAGCAGGCCCTGGGCAGGGGGCGACGAGCAGTACTTC
v_gene: TRBV9; d_gene: .; abundance: few; j_gene: TRBJ2-1; CDR3aa: CASSPLPDTYNEQFF; CDR3nt: TGTGCCAGCAGTCCTTTACCGGACACCTACAATGAGCAGTTCTTC
v_gene: TRBV7-9; d_gene: .; abundance: many; j_gene: TRBJ1-1; CDR3aa: CASSLSSGRGKTEAFF; CDR3nt: TGTGCCAGCAGCTTATCAAGTGGCAGGGGTAAGACTGAAGCTTTCTTT
v_gene: TRBV3-1; d_gene: TRBD1; abundance: .; j_gene: TRBJ2-7; CDR3aa: CASSWTGAYEQYF; CDR3nt: TGTGCCAGCAGCTGGACAGGGGCCTACGAGCAGTACTTC
v_gene: TRBV9; d_gene: TRBD1; abundance: few; j_gene: TRBJ1-2; CDR3aa: CASSAGGQGNYGYTF; CDR3nt: TGTGCCAGCAGCGCAGGGGGACAGGGGAACTATGGCTACACCTTC
v_gene: TRBV9; d_gene: .; abundance: once; j_gene: TRBJ2-1; CDR3aa: CASSPWGGQRQFF; CDR3nt: TGTGCCAGCAGCCCCTGGGGGGGACAGAGGCAGTTCTTC
v_gene: TRBV29-1; d_gene: .; abundance: .; j_gene: TRBJ1-4; CDR3aa: CSVVGQGNEKLFF; CDR3nt: TGCAGCGTTGTTGGGCAGGGAAACGAAAAACTGTTTTTT
v_gene: TRBV5-6; d_gene: TRBD2; abundance: .; j_gene: TRBJ2-3; CDR3aa: CASSLVGLAVPTDTQYF; CDR3nt: TGTGCCAGCAGCTTGGTAGGACTAGCGGTTCCCACAGATACGCAGTATTTT
v_gene: TRBV7-9; d_gene: TRBD1; abundance: .; j_gene: TRBJ1-3; CDR3aa: CASRPTGSSGNTIYF; CDR3nt: TGTGCCAGCAGGCCGACAGGGAGCTCTGGAAACACCATATATTTT
v_gene: TRBV5-1; d_gene: .; abundance: many; j_gene: TRBJ1-2; CDR3aa: CASSLTANYGYTF; CDR3nt: TGCGCCAGCAGCTTAACAGCTAACTATGGCTACACCTTC
v_gene: TRBV21-1; d_gene: .; abundance: once; j_gene: TRBJ2-2; CDR3aa: CASSKEEQGVTGELFF; CDR3nt: TGTGCCAGCAGCAAAGAGGAACAGGGAGTAACCGGGGAGCTGTTTTTT
v_gene: TRBV29-1; d_gene: .; abundance: many; j_gene: TRBJ2-1; CDR3aa: CSVLVNPSYNEQFF; CDR3nt: TGCAGCGTCCTCGTGAATCCCTCCTACAATGAGCAGTTCTTC
v_gene: TRBV9; d_gene: .; abundance: many; j_gene: TRBJ2-2; CDR3aa: CASRAGAGDTGELFF; CDR3nt: TGTGCCAGCCGTGCCGGGGCGGGCGACACCGGGGAGCTGTTTTTT
v_gene: TRBV20-1; d_gene: TRBD1; abundance: .; j_gene: TRBJ1-6; CDR3aa: CSARTGQGSPLHF; CDR3nt: TGCAGTGCTAGGACAGGGCAGGGGTCACCCCTCCACTTT
v_gene: TRBV7-2; d_gene: TRBD2; abundance: few; j_gene: TRBJ2-1; CDR3aa: CASSKPPRTSGGAYNEQFF; CDR3nt: TGTGCCAGCAGCAAACCTCCAAGGACTAGCGGGGGGGCTTACAATGAGCAGTTCTTC
v_gene: TRBV11-3; d_gene: .; abundance: .; j_gene: TRBJ2-3; CDR3aa: CASSSGPDSLDTQYF; CDR3nt: TGTGCCAGCAGCTCAGGACCAGACAGCTTGGATACGCAGTATTTT
v_gene: TRBV6-5; d_gene: TRBD2; abundance: few; j_gene: TRBJ2-3; CDR3aa: CASSYQLAGGLPSTDTQYF; CDR3nt: TGTGCCAGCAGTTACCAACTAGCGGGGGGGCTGCCGAGCACAGATACGCAGTATTTT
v_gene: TRBV6-5; d_gene: TRBD1; abundance: .; j_gene: TRBJ2-5; CDR3aa: CASSYPGTGEETQYF; CDR3nt: TGTGCCAGCAGTTACCCCGGGACAGGGGAAGAGACCCAGTACTTC
v_gene: TRBV19; d_gene: .; abundance: .; j_gene: TRBJ1-1; CDR3aa: CASSIQGSNTEAFF; CDR3nt: TGTGCCAGTAGTATTCAGGGGTCAAACACTGAAGCTTTCTTT
v_gene: TRBV5-6; d_gene: TRBD1; abundance: many; j_gene: TRBJ1-2; CDR3aa: CASSLMGQNYGYTF; CDR3nt: TGTGCCAGCAGCTTGATGGGACAGAACTATGGCTACACCTTC